This TCR beta chain was obtained from a study of Ad26.COV2.S vaccination and SARS-CoV-2 variants. Study as a whole: The donor participated in the COV1001 trial, in its Ad26.COV2.S arm.

The treatment denotes: 15 to 20 received Ad26.COV2.S at low or high dose, single or two shots; 5 received placebo; per-sample allocation not given. Sampling was done on day 63 after the first vaccine or placebo injection. A Boston donor was an adult aged 18-55 years. Wuhan-strain SARS-CoV-2 spike was expressed by the Ad26 vector that made up the vaccine. Only in-frame clones appear in the TCRdb table, and some are missing; sequencing was by immunoSEQ multiplex PCR. Found here are about 680,000 clones, around 89% of them singletons; the top ten hold over 1.3%. This clone was counted once. What it binds is not known. With V trimmed by 5 bases and J by 6 bases, 12 bases remained unmatched. Germline V gene sequence: CDR1 SGHTA, CDR2 FQGTGA. The CDR3 covers 15 residues. Study results and limitations: Individuals receiving vaccine had higher spike-specific TCR breadth than placebo recipients did.

The genes are TRBV7-3 and TRBJ1-1; TRBD1 agrees at 7 bases. The TCR originated in a person between 18 and 65 years old who received the Ad26.COV2.S COVID-19 vaccine or a placebo. Sequenced material: peripheral blood, taken in a trial of Ad26.COV2.S vaccine versus placebo. As DNA, the CDR3 is TGTGCCAGCAGCACGAGGGGACAGCGTCCCTCTGAAGCTTTCTTT. The encoded protein is CASSTRGQRPSEAFF.